The next 11 T cell receptor beta chains were all read from a single sample in a study of T cells in Graves' hyperthyroidism and ophthalmopathy. Authors of the study amplified TCR beta CDR3 regions from RNA transcripts. A first-round RT-PCR of the TCR CDR3 used the HTBI primer set. TCRdb called the multiplex PCR reads again in MiXCR, with one record for every CDR3 protein. The sample lists about 380,000 distinct CDR3 sequences, roughly 13% occurring once. The sample taken for sequencing was blood. The receptor set was obtained from a young man with Graves' hyperthyroidism that later progressed to Graves' ophthalmopathy.

This clonotype was detected only a few times. The CDR3, as DNA: TGCGCCAGCAGTGAAGAGGGGGCTCCTGGAAACACCATATATTTT. Translation: CASSEEGAPGNTIYF. The V gene is TRBV10-1, the J gene TRBJ1-3; 7 bases are a match to TRBD1. The CDR3 consists of 15 residues. In germline, CDR1 is WNHNN, CDR2 SYGVQD (reference sequence). The ends lost 3 bases at V and 2 bases at J; junction bases unmatched: 4.

In its sample, this clonotype was seen many times. The V gene is TRBV24-1, the J gene TRBJ1-1; the D is unclear. CDR3 length: 13 residues. The V end lost 3 bases, the J end lost 3 bases, and 7 bases lay between the germline ends. The germline CDR1 and CDR2 sequences are KGHDR and SFDVKD. CDR3 nucleotides: TGTGCCACCAGTGATGAGTGGGACACTGAAGCTTTCTTT. This gives the protein CATSDEWDTEAFF.

This clonotype was observed many times. For the CDR3, the DNA is TGCGCCAGCAGCTTGACGAACACTGAAGCTTTCTTT. The encoded protein is CASSLTNTEAFF. The genes are TRBV5-1 and TRBJ1-1; D not resolved. Trimming took off 1 base at V and 1 base at J, with 2 bases between the two ends. The CDR3 totals 12 residues. In germline, CDR1 is SGHRS, CDR2 YFSETQ.

This clonotype was seen just once. The chain links TRBV5-1 to TRBJ2-3; TRBD1 aligns across 9 bases. From germline, CDR1 is SGHRS and CDR2 YFSETQ. CDR3 size: 16 residues. The V segment lost 4 bases and the J segment 1 base; nucleotides outside the gene matches: 7. The CDR3 region is CASSNRDRDRTDTQYF. DNA of the CDR3: TGCGCCAGCAGCAACCGGGACAGGGATCGCACAGATACGCAGTATTTT.

This clonotype was counted ten times or more. This sequence joins TRBV2 and TRBJ1-1; no clear D. Germline V gene sequence: CDR1 SNHLY, CDR2 FYNNEI. V was pared by 2 bases and J by 8 bases, with 15 bases between. The CDR3 length is 14 residues. The CDR3 protein is CASSEWLETTEAFF. The CDR3 coding sequence is TGTGCCAGCAGTGAATGGCTGGAAACTACAGAAGCTTTCTTT.

This clonotype was counted only a few times. V is TRBV7-9 and J is TRBJ1-6; 8 bases agree with TRBD1. Losses at the gene ends were 1 base for V and 7 bases for J; bases not matched to a gene: 6. Germline CDR1 and CDR2: SEHNR and FQNEAQ (reference sequence). This CDR3 has 16 residues. CDR3 region: CASSLGFSGGNSPLHF. CDR3 DNA: TGTGCCAGCAGCTTAGGATTTTCAGGGGGCAATTCACCCCTCCACTTT.

The chain combines TRBV7-2 with TRBJ2-3, with 7 bases aligning to TRBD2. The V segment lost 5 bases and the J segment 2 bases; nucleotides outside the gene matches: 7. The CDR3 loop spans 15 amino acids. CDR1 and CDR2 (germline): SGHTA, FQGNSA. The CDR3: CASSRREGHTDTQYF. The CDR3, as DNA: TGTGCCAGCAGCCGGAGGGAGGGGCACACAGATACGCAGTATTTT. The full variable domain, rest sourced from reference TRBV7-2 and TRBJ2-3, is GAGVSQSPSNKVTEKGKDVELRCDPISGHTALYWYRQSLGQGLEFLIYFQGNSAPDKSGLPSDRFSAERTGGSVSTLTIQRTQQEDSAVYLCASSRREGHTDTQYFGPGTRLTVL.

This clonotype was picked up many times. The chain links TRBV20-1 to TRBJ2-3; 9 nucleotides line up with TRBD1. The CDR3 runs to 13 residues. The germline CDR1 and CDR2 sequences are DFQATT and SNEGSKA (reference sequence). The CDR3 region has the DNA TGCAGGGTAGAGGACAGGGGAACAGATACGCAGTATTTT. Translated: CRVEDRGTDTQYF.

This clonotype was observed a handful of times. The rearrangement uses TRBV27 and TRBJ1-6, with 7 bases lining up with TRBD1. V gave up 3 bases and J gave up 7 bases; unmatched junction bases: 15. Germline-derived CDR1 and CDR2 are MNHEY and SMNVEV (reference sequence). The CDR3 consists of 18 residues. The CDR3 region is CASSFTGDGRLQNSPLHF. The CDR3 nucleotides are TGTGCCAGCAGTTTCACAGGGGATGGAAGGTTACAGAATTCACCCCTCCACTTT.

In its sample, this clonotype was seen many times. The chain carries TRBV7-9 and TRBJ2-1; 8 bases match TRBD2. Germline CDR1 is SEHNR and CDR2 is FQNEAQ (reference sequence). The CDR3 totals 15 residues. J lost 6 bases, V lost 5 bases, and 9 bases had no gene match. The CDR3 nucleotides read TGTGCCAGCAGCCGTGCCGGGGGGGGAATCAATGAGCAGTTCTTC. Its protein product is CASSRAGGGINEQFF.

This chain connects TRBV5-1 to TRBJ2-7, with TRBD1 identical over 9 bases. The CDR3 runs 16 residues. V lost 4 bases and J lost 3; bases outside the gene matches: 11. CDR1 is SGHRS and CDR2 is YFSETQ in the germline V gene. In DNA form, the CDR3 reads TGCGCCAGCAGCGGAACCGGGACAGGGTACGGCTACGAGCAGTACTTC. Translated: CASSGTGTGYGYEQYF. Variable domain in full (rest from reference TRBV5-1 and TRBJ2-7): KAGVTQTPRYLIKTRGQQVTLSCSPISGHRSVSWYQQTPGQGLQFLFEYFSETQRNKGNFPGRFSGRQFSNSRSEMNVSTLELGDSALYLCASSGTGTGYGYEQYFGPGTRLTVT.